The 25 T cell receptor beta chains presented below share a single source sample, sequenced in a study of T cell repertoires in cytomegalovirus infection. TCRdb reprocessed the reads with MiXCR, giving one entry per CDR3 protein. The sample gives about 98,000 distinct CDR3 sequences, 16% of which show up once; 8% to 9.5% is in the top ten. Sample: PBMCs. These receptors came from a human donor in good health (CMV status not recorded). Some clones in this sample may be carry-over from other donors' samples.

This clonotype was counted many times. CDR3 amino acids: CSASGGGEQYF. The CDR3 DNA reads as TGCAGTGCGAGTGGAGGGGGCGAGCAGTACTTC. The chain has TRBV20-1 and TRBJ2-7; TRBD1 or TRBD2 may be the D gene (6 bases each). The CDR3 is 11 amino acids. Germline CDR1 is DFQATT and CDR2 is SNEGSKA (reference sequence). Trimming removed 6 bases at V and 6 bases at J, with 12 bases between.

This clonotype was seen only a few times. The rearrangement uses TRBV6-2 or TRBV6-3 and TRBJ2-3; D might be TRBD2 (6 bases). The V gene lost 4 bases and the J gene lost 4 bases, with 15 bases spanning the gap. The CDR3 contains 15 residues. The germline V gene has CDR1 MNHEY and CDR2 SVGEGT. The CDR3 coding sequence is TGTGCCAGCAGTTGGATGGGGGGTGGGGCAGATACGCAGTATTTT. This codes for CASSWMGGGADTQYF.

The CDR3 loop reads CASTPGLAGGQYYYEQYF. DNA for the CDR3: TGTGCCAGCACTCCGGGACTAGCGGGGGGGCAGTATTACTACGAGCAGTACTTC. J is TRBJ2-7 and V is TRBV2; TRBD2 agrees at 16 bases. CDR1 is SNHLY, CDR2 FYNNEI, per germline. The CDR3 runs to 18 residues. After removal of 7 bases from V and 3 bases from J, the junction contained 12 bases not matched to a gene.

This sequence joins TRBV12-5 and TRBJ1-1; no reliable D call. CDR1 is LGHNT, CDR2 FRNRAP, per germline. V was shortened by 5 bases and J by 0 bases, with 10 bases between the two germline ends. The CDR3 is 14 residues long. In DNA, the CDR3 is TGTGCTAGTGGTCATGTTAATATGAACACTGAAGCTTTCTTT. Translating it yields CASGHVNMNTEAFF.

This clonotype occurred a few times. The rearrangement joins TRBV6-6 to TRBJ1-1; the D is unclear. Germline V lookup: CDR1 MNHNY, CDR2 SVGAGI (reference sequence). The CDR3 loop spans 14 amino acids. Trimming pared 2 bases from V and 7 bases from J, leaving 14 bases between. CDR3 in DNA: TGTGCCAGCAGTTACCCCCACGGATCCGTTGAAGCTTTCTTT. Its protein product is CASSYPHGSVEAFF.

In its sample, this clonotype was seen many times. CDR3 region: CASRPLDTSDTEAFF. DNA of the CDR3: TGTGCCAGCAGACCCCTCGACACCTCCGACACTGAAGCTTTCTTT. The chain combines TRBV11-1 with TRBJ1-1; D unresolved. The length of the CDR3 is 15 residues. V lost 6 bases and J 3 bases, leaving 17 bases between the germline ends. Germline-derived CDR1 and CDR2 are SGHAT and FQDESV (reference sequence).

This clonotype was observed once. V is TRBV20-1 and J is TRBJ2-1; 11 nucleotides match TRBD1. The CDR3 consists of 14 residues. Trimming removed 6 bases from V and 4 bases from J; junction bases left unmatched: 5. In germline, CDR1 is DFQATT, CDR2 SNEGSKA (reference sequence). CDR3 coding DNA: TGCAGTGCAGCAAGGGACAGGGGGTACAATGAGCAGTTCTTC. It codes for CSAARDRGYNEQFF.

This clonotype was counted at least ten times. The chain is built from TRBV7-2 and TRBJ2-1; 7 bases map to TRBD2. The germline CDR1 and CDR2 sequences are SGHTA and FQGNSA. CDR3 length: 13 amino acids. V shed 5 bases, J shed 9 bases, and the junction held 7 bases outside the gene matches. For the CDR3, the DNA is TGTGCCAGCAGCCGGGAGCGGGGTCTTGAGCAGTTCTTC. Translation gives CASSRERGLEQFF. Variable domain in full (rest from reference TRBV7-2 and TRBJ2-1): GAGVSQSPSNKVTEKGKDVELRCDPISGHTALYWYRQSLGQGLEFLIYFQGNSAPDKSGLPSDRFSAERTGGSVSTLTIQRTQQEDSAVYLCASSRERGLEQFFGPGTRLTVL.

V gene TRBV7-2 combines with J gene TRBJ2-5; 8 bases agree with TRBD2. V shed 8 bases, J shed 6 bases, and the junction held 5 bases outside the gene matches. The CDR3 runs to 12 residues. Germline values: CDR1 SGHTA, CDR2 FQGNSA. CDR3 region: CASRRGGKTQYF. In DNA form, the CDR3 reads TGTGCCAGCCGCCGGGGGGGGAAGACCCAGTACTTC.

The J gene is TRBJ1-2, the V gene TRBV6-2 or TRBV6-3; the D is unclear. V gave up 5 bases and J gave up 3 bases, with 16 bases separating them. Per germline, CDR1 MNHEY and CDR2 SVGEGT. CDR3 length: 15 residues. The CDR3, as DNA: TGTGCCAGCAGTCTCTTCCGAGGCGGCGACTATGGCTACACCTTC. Translating it yields CASSLFRGGDYGYTF.

The table lists this clonotype with many counts. V and J are TRBV10-3 and TRBJ2-5; D is perhaps TRBD2 (6 bases). This CDR3 is built from 14 residues. The V end lost 11 bases, the J end lost 2 bases, and 18 bases lay between the germline ends. The germline gives CDR1 ENHRY, CDR2 SYGVKD. CDR3 sequence reads: CAATPSGGQETQYF. Here the CDR3 DNA reads TGTGCCGCCACCCCCTCCGGGGGACAAGAGACCCAGTACTTC.

V usage is TRBV7-3 and J usage is TRBJ2-1, with 7 positions matching TRBD1. This CDR3 spans 15 amino acids. The V gene end was trimmed by 3 bases and the J gene end by 6 bases; junction bases not matched to a gene: 8. Germline V gives CDR1 SGHTA, CDR2 FQGTGA. The CDR3 bases are TGTGCCAGCAGCTTCACTCCGGGACAGCTCAATGAGCAGTTCTTC. It encodes CASSFTPGQLNEQFF. Full variable domain (remainder filled in from reference TRBV7-3 and TRBJ2-1): GAGVSQTPSNKVTEKGKYVELRCDPISGHTALYWYRQSLGQGPEFLIYFQGTGAADDSGLPNDRFFAVRPEGSVSTLKIQRTERGDSAVYLCASSFTPGQLNEQFFGPGTRLTVL.

This chain connects TRBV2 to TRBJ1-5; possibly TRBD1 for D (5 bases). Germline loops: CDR1 SNHLY, CDR2 FYNNEI. V was trimmed by 4 bases and J by 4 bases, leaving 14 bases between them. There are 15 residues in the CDR3. DNA of the CDR3: TGTGCCAGCAGTGGTCAGGGATTAGGAAATCAGCCCCAGCATTTT. This translates into CASSGQGLGNQPQHF.

In this sample, this clonotype turned up many times. The chain is built from TRBV7-2 and TRBJ2-7; either TRBD1 or TRBD2 may fit D (6 bases each). V was cut by 4 bases and J by 3 bases, with 13 bases left in between. This CDR3 has 14 residues. Germline V gives CDR1 SGHTA, CDR2 FQGNSA. In DNA, the CDR3 is TGTGCCAGCAGCTACAGAGGGGGGTACTACGAGCAGTACTTC. It codes for CASSYRGGYYEQYF.

In its sample, this clonotype was seen many times. The V and J genes are TRBV28 and TRBJ1-5; the D gene is possibly TRBD1 (5 bases). The CDR3 is made up of 14 amino acids. V dropped 2 bases and J dropped 6 bases, with 11 bases sitting between them. The germline V gene encodes CDR1 MDHEN and CDR2 SYDVKM. The CDR3 nucleotides read TGTGCCAGCAGTTTAGGAGGGGCCGGTCAGCCCCAGCATTTT. It translates to CASSLGGAGQPQHF.

This clonotype came up a few times. This chain connects TRBV6-5 to TRBJ2-2, with D perhaps matching TRBD1 or TRBD2 (5 bases each). The length of the CDR3 is 14 residues. Germline V gene lookup returns CDR1 MNHEY and CDR2 SVGAGI. V gave up 6 bases and J gave up 4 bases, with 12 bases separating them. The CDR3 sequence: CASSSLGATGELFF. Here the CDR3 DNA reads TGTGCCAGCAGCTCCCTCGGGGCCACCGGGGAGCTGTTTTTT.

This clonotype turned up a few times. The V gene is TRBV5-1, the J gene TRBJ1-2; weak D call: TRBD1 (6 bases). CDR3 size: 15 residues. CDR1 is SGHRS, CDR2 YFSETQ, per germline. Trimming removed 3 bases at V and 11 bases at J, with 23 bases between. Here the CDR3 DNA reads TGCGCCAGCAGCTCGCGACCGACAGGAATGATGGGATACACCTTC. Amino acids: CASSSRPTGMMGYTF.

The V call is TRBV30, the J call TRBJ1-6; D is unresolved. Trimming pared 0 bases from V and 7 bases from J, leaving 13 bases between. Germline V lookup: CDR1 GTSNPN, CDR2 SVGIG (reference sequence). This CDR3 comprises 15 residues. The CDR3 DNA reads as TGTGCCTGGAGTGTACGTGACATCGCCAATTCACCCCTCCACTTT. Its protein is CAWSVRDIANSPLHF.

This chain links TRBV28 with TRBJ1-2; 8 nucleotides line up with TRBD1. Trimming removed 5 bases from V and 7 bases from J; junction bases left unmatched: 9. The CDR3 contains 14 residues. From germline, CDR1 is MDHEN and CDR2 SYDVKM. CDR3 region: CASSITGQGSGYTF. CDR3 in DNA: TGTGCCAGCAGTATAACTGGACAGGGAAGTGGCTACACCTTC.

J is TRBJ2-2 and V is TRBV7-2; TRBD1 might be the D (5 bases). This CDR3 has 15 residues. Trimming took off 5 bases at V and 5 bases at J, with 15 bases between the two ends. Germline V gene lookup returns CDR1 SGHTA and CDR2 FQGNSA. This CDR3 reads CASSKTGFSTGELFF. In nucleotides, the CDR3 is TGTGCCAGCAGCAAAACAGGTTTTAGTACCGGGGAGCTGTTTTTT.

In this sample, this clonotype turned up many times. The chain joins TRBV12-3 or TRBV12-4 to TRBJ2-7, with TRBD1 matching over 9 bases. With 3 bases clipped from V and 2 bases from J, the junction kept 8 bases outside the gene matches. CDR3 size: 16 residues. The CDR3 protein is CASSFYADRGAYEQYF. CDR3 nucleotide sequence: TGTGCCAGCAGTTTCTACGCGGACAGGGGCGCCTACGAGCAGTACTTC.

V usage is TRBV9 and J usage is TRBJ1-2; D uncertain. From germline, CDR1 is SGDLS and CDR2 YYNGEE. This CDR3 region has 15 residues. The ends were cut back, 1 base at V and 6 bases at J, with 16 bases in the middle. CDR3 nucleotide sequence: TGTGCCAGCAGCGTATCTGAGACACCTGGTCATGGCTACACCTTC. Protein: CASSVSETPGHGYTF.

This clonotype was detected only a few times. The rearrangement links TRBV2 to TRBJ2-2; D remains unclear. V shed 6 bases and J shed 1 base, with 9 bases lying between them. This CDR3 is built from 14 residues. CDR1 and CDR2 (germline): SNHLY, FYNNEI. The CDR3 coding sequence is TGTGCCAGCAGGACCGCATGGAACACCGGGGAGCTGTTTTTT. Translating gives CASRTAWNTGELFF.

The chain couples TRBV28 to TRBJ2-7; 7 nucleotides line up with TRBD1. Germline V CDR1 and CDR2: MDHEN, SYDVKM. V gave up 6 bases and J gave up 4 bases; unmatched junction bases: 9. The CDR3 is 14 residues long. Written as DNA, the CDR3 is TGTGCCAGCAGCCCAGGGGACAGCCGTTACGAGCAGTACTTC. It encodes CASSPGDSRYEQYF.

This clonotype was detected only a few times. The chain employs TRBV6-2 or TRBV6-3 and TRBJ1-5, with D tentatively TRBD1 (5 bases). CDR3 size: 14 residues. V gave up 6 bases and J gave up 0 bases, with 9 bases separating them. Germline CDR1 and CDR2: MNHEY and SVGEGT. The CDR3 nucleotides read TGTGCCAGCAGGGCAGGGTATAGCAATCAGCCCCAGCATTTT. Amino acid sequence: CASRAGYSNQPQHF.